This T cell receptor beta chain was sequenced for a study of blood T cell repertoires in COVID-19. Study as a whole: Donors in the United States, Italy and Spain gave samples during acute or convalescent COVID-19.

This CDR3 region has 16 residues. Measured with immunoSEQ multiplex PCR; TCRdb has only the in-frame clones, and not every one. The repertoire consists of about 200,000 clones, with around 90% occurring once and the leading ten covering around 2%. The sequence derives from a woman in her 30s who had recovered from COVID-19. The rearrangement joins TRBV21-1 to TRBJ1-6; the table's D call, TRBD1, was not checked against the DNA. TRBV21-1 is labeled a pseudogene. The sequenced sample was PBMCs or T cells enriched from blood (not recorded which). CDR3: CASSNPAGTEYSPLHF. CDR3 DNA: TGTGCCAGCAGCAATCCTGCGGGGACAGAGTATTCACCCCTCCACTTT.